The next 26 T cell receptor beta chains were all read from a single sample in a study of radiotherapy plus CTLA-4 blockade in lung cancer. The assay was immunoSEQ multiplex PCR, and TCRdb's table has in-frame clones only and misses some. The sample includes over 50,000 clones, around 80% of them seen just once. The sample in question was peripheral blood, obtained from a patient treated with radiotherapy plus ipilimumab. These receptor sequences come from a human donor with non-small cell lung cancer who had a complete response to radiotherapy plus ipilimumab.

CDR3 sequence reads: CASSLAGGRGPNTDTQYF. Here the CDR3 DNA reads TGTGCCAGCAGCTTAGCCGGCGGCAGGGGGCCGAACACAGATACGCAGTATTTT. The J gene is TRBJ2-3, the V gene TRBV7-9; 8 bases fit TRBD1. CDR3 length equals 18 residues. With V trimmed by 0 bases and J by 2 bases, 10 bases remained unmatched. Germline CDR1 reads SEHNR; CDR2 reads FQNEAQ (reference sequence).

This clone was picked up a small number of times. V is TRBV6-6 and J is TRBJ2-7; 9 bases are a match to TRBD2. The CDR3 contains 15 residues. Germline V gives CDR1 MNHNY, CDR2 SVGAGI (reference sequence). V shed 6 bases, J shed 2 bases, and the junction held 8 bases outside the gene matches. CDR3 sequence: CASSRLAGYPYEQYV. CDR3 nucleotides: TGTGCCAGCAGCCGCCTAGCGGGATACCCCTACGAGCAGTACGTC.

This clone occurred a few times. The chain links TRBV4-3 to TRBJ1-1; D is perhaps TRBD1 (5 bases). Germline values: CDR1 LGHNA, CDR2 YSLEER. This CDR3 spans 15 amino acids. The V gene lost 2 bases and the J gene lost 10 bases, with 20 bases spanning the gap. In DNA, the CDR3 is TGCGCCAGCAGCCAATCATCGGGGACCCCGGGGGGAGCTTTCTTT. It yields the protein CASSQSSGTPGGAFF.

The chain uses TRBV10-1 and TRBJ2-3; 9 nucleotides line up with TRBD2. The length of the CDR3 is 16 residues. Germline V lookup: CDR1 WNHNN, CDR2 SYGVQD (reference sequence). Trimming at V came to 8 bases and at J to 2 bases, leaving 11 bases not matched to a gene. Written as DNA, the CDR3 is TGCGCCAGCGGCGACCCAGCGGGGGGAACCACAGATACGCAGTATTTT. It yields the protein CASGDPAGGTTDTQYF.

This sequence joins TRBV5-1 and TRBJ2-7; the D gene is possibly TRBD2 (6 bases). Germline V gene lookup returns CDR1 SGHRS and CDR2 YFSETQ. The CDR3 has 14 amino acids. V lost 2 bases to trimming and J lost 3 bases, with 12 bases between them. The CDR3 loop reads CASSLGGVNYEQYF. DNA of the CDR3: TGCGCCAGCAGCTTAGGAGGGGTCAACTACGAGCAGTACTTC.

V is TRBV6-6 and J is TRBJ2-7; 13 nucleotides agree with TRBD2. The CDR3 is 15 amino acids. Germline V gene data show CDR1 as MNHNY and CDR2 as SVGAGI (reference sequence). V was clipped by 6 bases and J by 2 bases; unmatched bases: 4. The CDR3 DNA follows: TGTGCCAGCAGGGTTACTAGCGGGGGGGCCTACGAGCAGTACTTC. Translating gives CASRVTSGGAYEQYF.

J is TRBJ1-1 and V is TRBV7-2, with D possibly matching TRBD1 (6 bases). CDR3 length equals 14 residues. Trimming took off 5 bases at V and 2 bases at J, with 12 bases between the two ends. Germline CDR1 is SGHTA and CDR2 is FQGNSA. Here the CDR3 reads CASSPPGGNTEAFF. CDR3 coding DNA: TGTGCCAGCAGCCCTCCGGGGGGCAACACTGAAGCTTTCTTT. Full variable domain (remainder filled in from reference TRBV7-2 and TRBJ1-1): GAGVSQSPSNKVTEKGKDVELRCDPISGHTALYWYRQSLGQGLEFLIYFQGNSAPDKSGLPSDRFSAERTGGSVSTLTIQRTQQEDSAVYLCASSPPGGNTEAFFGQGTRLTVV.

V is TRBV29-1 and J is TRBJ2-5, with a weak D call TRBD1 (6 bases). Between the trimmed V and J ends, which lost 7 bases and 0 bases, there was a span of 12 bases. The CDR3 is 13 amino acids. The germline V gene has CDR1 SQVTM and CDR2 ANQGSEA. The CDR3 sequence: CSAKTGYQETQYF. CDR3 nucleotide sequence: TGCAGCGCTAAAACAGGGTACCAAGAGACCCAGTACTTC.

The chain combines TRBV7-2 with TRBJ2-5, with a weak D call TRBD1 (5 bases). The germline V and J ends were trimmed by 4 bases and 1 base, with 7 bases remaining between them. There are 13 residues in the CDR3. In germline, CDR1 is SGHTA, CDR2 FQGNSA. CDR3 in DNA: TGTGCCAGCAGCTCAGGGTCCCAAGAGACCCAGTACTTC. This sequence encodes CASSSGSQETQYF. Variable domain in full (rest from reference TRBV7-2 and TRBJ2-5): GAGVSQSPSNKVTEKGKDVELRCDPISGHTALYWYRQSLGQGLEFLIYFQGNSAPDKSGLPSDRFSAERTGGSVSTLTIQRTQQEDSAVYLCASSSGSQETQYFGPGTRLLVL.

This chain joins TRBV6-1 and TRBJ1-5; D unclear. V shed 5 bases and J shed 8 bases, with 19 bases lying between them. Germline CDR1 is MNHNS and CDR2 is SASEGT. The CDR3 is made up of 15 amino acids. The CDR3 region is CASSLSGLRREPQHF. For the CDR3, the DNA is TGTGCCAGCAGTCTTTCCGGGCTGAGGAGGGAGCCCCAGCATTTT.

This chain joins TRBV7-9 and TRBJ2-2; D unclear. Germline V gene lookup returns CDR1 SEHNR and CDR2 FQNEAQ (reference sequence). Deletions cut 5 bases from V and 9 bases from J, with 7 bases between. The CDR3 runs to 11 residues. CDR3: CASSRSRELFF. Written as DNA, the CDR3 is TGTGCCAGCAGCCGAAGCCGGGAGCTGTTTTTT.

The chain joins TRBV7-2 to TRBJ1-2, with 9 bases that match TRBD1. V dropped 6 bases and J dropped 2; count of bases not matched to a gene: 4. The germline V gene has CDR1 SGHTA and CDR2 FQGNSA. The CDR3 spans 14 residues. The CDR3 DNA follows: TGTGCCAGCAGGGCCGACAGGGGGAACTATGGCTACACCTTC. Residues: CASRADRGNYGYTF.

The CDR3 DNA reads as TGTGCCAGCAGCGGCGTTAGAAAAGAGACCCAGTACTTC. This encodes CASSGVRKETQYF. The gene calls are TRBV9 and TRBJ2-5; D ambiguous. Trimming stripped 3 bases from V and 3 bases from J, with 9 bases between. The CDR3 runs to 13 residues. The germline gives CDR1 SGDLS, CDR2 YYNGEE.

This clone was observed a handful of times. The V gene is TRBV19, the J gene TRBJ1-4; a possible D gene is TRBD1 (5 bases). The CDR3 is 14 amino acids. Germline-derived CDR1 and CDR2 are LNHDA and SQIVND (reference sequence). Trimming removed 6 bases from V and 6 bases from J, with 14 bases in between. CDR3: CASRTTVVHEKLFF. The CDR3 DNA reads TGTGCCAGTAGAACGACAGTGGTTCATGAAAAACTGTTTTTT.

The count of this clone is one. V usage is TRBV27 and J usage is TRBJ1-5; D is perhaps TRBD1 (5 bases). The germline V gene encodes CDR1 MNHEY and CDR2 SMNVEV (reference sequence). The CDR3 length is 14 residues. The ends were cut back, 9 bases at V and 0 bases at J, with 12 bases in the middle. In nucleotides, the CDR3 is TGTGCCAGTCGCCGACAGCTTAGCAATCAGCCCCAGCATTTT. It translates to CASRRQLSNQPQHF.

The chain carries TRBV4-3 and TRBJ1-5, with 7 bases aligning to TRBD1. Germline lookup yields CDR1 LGHNA and CDR2 YSLEER. V trimming: 4 bases; J trimming: 2 bases; junction bases outside the gene matches: 5. The CDR3 sequence is 15 residues long. The CDR3 loop reads CASSRTGAGNQPQHF. CDR3 sequence (DNA): TGCGCCAGCAGCCGTACAGGGGCCGGCAATCAGCCCCAGCATTTT.

The V and J genes are TRBV7-9 and TRBJ2-7, with 11 bases lining up with TRBD2. The CDR3 spans 14 residues. V trimming: 5 bases; J trimming: 3 bases; junction bases outside the gene matches: 3. CDR1 is SEHNR, CDR2 FQNEAQ, per germline (reference sequence). The chain's CDR3 is CASSTGLADYEQYF. DNA of the CDR3: TGTGCCAGCAGCACGGGACTAGCGGACTACGAGCAGTACTTC.

V usage is TRBV27 and J usage is TRBJ1-5; the D gene is possibly TRBD1 (5 bases). Germline-derived CDR1 and CDR2 are MNHEY and SMNVEV (reference sequence). V lost 0 bases and J 4 bases, leaving 10 bases between the germline ends. The CDR3 runs to 15 residues. In DNA, the CDR3 is TGTGCCAGCAGTTTATCGAGACAGCAAAATCAGCCCCAGCATTTT. It encodes CASSLSRQQNQPQHF.

This sequence joins TRBV5-6 and TRBJ2-5; no definite D call. The CDR3 totals 11 residues. The ends were cut back, 3 bases at V and 5 bases at J, with 5 bases in the middle. Germline loops: CDR1 SGHDT, CDR2 YYEEEE. This CDR3 is CASSSRETQYF. The CDR3 DNA reads TGTGCCAGCAGCTCCCGGGAGACCCAGTACTTC.

CDR3 nucleotides: TGTGCCAGCAGCGTTGGACAGGGGGCTGGGAACACTGAAGCTTTCTTT. It encodes CASSVGQGAGNTEAFF. The chain couples TRBV9 to TRBJ1-1, with 11 bases lining up with TRBD1. Germline trimming cut 2 bases from V and 1 base from J; bases unmatched to any gene: 4. The CDR3 sequence is 16 residues long. Germline V gene lookup returns CDR1 SGDLS and CDR2 YYNGEE.

The chain recombines TRBV6-5 with TRBJ2-2, with 8 bases that match TRBD1. Germline V gene sequence: CDR1 MNHEY, CDR2 SVGAGI. This CDR3 is 14 amino acids long. Trimming at V came to 7 bases and at J to 1 base, leaving 2 bases not matched to a gene. CDR3 DNA sequence: TGTGCCAGCAACGACAGGGGGAACACCGGGGAGCTGTTTTTT. It translates to CASNDRGNTGELFF.

In its sample, this clone was seen a few times. The CDR3 nucleotides read TGTGCCAGCAGCTTACCAGGGTTAAACTATGGCTACACCTTC. Residues: CASSLPGLNYGYTF. This chain connects TRBV5-6 to TRBJ1-2, with a weak D call TRBD1 (5 bases). Trimming pared 2 bases from V and 2 bases from J, leaving 10 bases between. Germline V gene data show CDR1 as SGHDT and CDR2 as YYEEEE. CDR3 length: 14 amino acids.

The chain joins TRBV2 to TRBJ1-5; 7 bases fit TRBD1. Per the germline V gene, CDR1 is SNHLY and CDR2 is FYNNEI. The CDR3 runs 15 residues. Trimming at V came to 2 bases and at J to 7 bases, leaving 8 bases not matched to a gene. The CDR3 DNA sequence: TGTGCCAGCAGTGAAATGGACAGGCCAGGCCAGCCCCAGCATTTT. It translates to CASSEMDRPGQPQHF.

The rearrangement uses TRBV6-1 and TRBJ2-5, with TRBD1 as a possible D gene (6 bases). Trimming removed 6 bases at V and 2 bases at J, with 13 bases between. Germline CDR1 is MNHNS and CDR2 is SASEGT. There are 14 residues in the CDR3. CDR3 in DNA: TGTGCCAGCAGGCAATCGGACAGACAAGAGACCCAGTACTTC. Amino acid sequence: CASRQSDRQETQYF.

This chain's CDR3 is CATSRDRGYTEAFF. The CDR3 DNA reads as TGTGCCACCAGCAGAGATAGGGGGTACACTGAAGCTTTCTTT. This sequence joins TRBV15 and TRBJ1-1; weak D call: TRBD1 (6 bases). Trimming stripped 0 bases from V and 3 bases from J, with 8 bases between. Germline V gene sequence: CDR1 LNHNV, CDR2 YYDKDF (reference sequence). The CDR3 loop spans 14 amino acids.

CDR3 coding DNA: TGTGCCAGCAGCTTAAACAGTGAAAGTTCACCCCTCCACTTT. This codes for CASSLNSESSPLHF. The V gene is TRBV13, the J gene TRBJ1-6; D not certain. The germline CDR1 and CDR2 sequences are PRHDT and FYEKMQ (reference sequence). This CDR3 has 14 amino acids. V lost 2 bases and J lost 9, with 11 bases in between.